This paragraph covers one T cell receptor (beta chain) sequence. The antigen remains undetermined. Once isolated by positive magnetic bead selection, the CD4+ and CD8+ cells had their purity checked by flow cytometry. The authors' processing: Concordance between patient CD8+ clones exceeding 1% and published virus-specific TCRB sequences was infrequent. The repertoire was sequenced with immunoSEQ multiplex PCR; TCRdb's copy has only in-frame clones and lacks some. V, J and clone size are those of that table, while D and trimming were read from the DNA. The sample shows around 5,000 clones, roughly 86% of them seen only once. The source of the sample is a study of somatic mutations in cytotoxic T cells in rheumatoid arthritis. Study-wide findings and caveats: Of about 60 patients, several had a largest CD8+ clone that exceeded 20% of CD8+ cells.

The sequence was collected from a woman in her forties or fifties with rheumatoid arthritis. The specimen was CD8+ T cells sorted from blood.

The CDR3 DNA reads as TGTGCCAGCAGTGACTCAGGGACAGGGGGCTACAATGAGCAGTTCTTC. It is translated as CASSDSGTGGYNEQFF. The rearrangement links TRBV6-4 to TRBJ2-1, with TRBD1 matching over 11 bases. CDR3 length equals 16 residues. V was pared by 0 bases and J by 3 bases, with 1 base of the junction left unmatched. Per germline, CDR1 MRHNA and CDR2 SNTAGT.